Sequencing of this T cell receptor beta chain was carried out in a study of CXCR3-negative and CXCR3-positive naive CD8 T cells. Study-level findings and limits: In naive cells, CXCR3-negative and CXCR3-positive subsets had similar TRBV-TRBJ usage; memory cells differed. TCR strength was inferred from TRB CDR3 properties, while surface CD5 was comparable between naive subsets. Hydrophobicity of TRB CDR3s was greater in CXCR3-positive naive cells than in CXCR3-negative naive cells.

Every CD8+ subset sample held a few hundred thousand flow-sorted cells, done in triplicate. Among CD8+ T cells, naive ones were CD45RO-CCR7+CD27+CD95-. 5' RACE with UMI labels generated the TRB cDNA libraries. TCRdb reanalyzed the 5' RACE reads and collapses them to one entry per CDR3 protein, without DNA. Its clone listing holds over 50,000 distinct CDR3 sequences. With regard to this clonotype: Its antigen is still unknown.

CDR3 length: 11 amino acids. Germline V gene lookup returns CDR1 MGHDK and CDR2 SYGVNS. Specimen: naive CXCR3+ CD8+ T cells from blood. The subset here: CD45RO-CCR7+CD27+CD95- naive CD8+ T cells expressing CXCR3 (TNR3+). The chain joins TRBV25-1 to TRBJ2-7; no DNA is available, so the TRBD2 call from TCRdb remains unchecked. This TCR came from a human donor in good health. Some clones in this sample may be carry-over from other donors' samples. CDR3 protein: CASSDLREQYF.